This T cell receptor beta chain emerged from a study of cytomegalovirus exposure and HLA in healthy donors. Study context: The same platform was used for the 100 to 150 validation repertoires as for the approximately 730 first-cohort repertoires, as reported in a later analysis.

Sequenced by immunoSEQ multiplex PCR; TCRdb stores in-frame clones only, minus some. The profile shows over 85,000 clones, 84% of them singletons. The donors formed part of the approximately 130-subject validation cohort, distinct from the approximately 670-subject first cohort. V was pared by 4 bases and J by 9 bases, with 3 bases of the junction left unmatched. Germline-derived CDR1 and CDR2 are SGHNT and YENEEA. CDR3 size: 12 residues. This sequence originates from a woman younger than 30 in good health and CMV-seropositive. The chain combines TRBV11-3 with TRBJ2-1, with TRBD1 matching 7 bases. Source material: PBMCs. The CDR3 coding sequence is TGTGCCAGCAGCTCCGACAGGGTTGAGCAGTTCTTC. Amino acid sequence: CASSSDRVEQFF.